This T cell receptor beta chain was obtained from a study of blood T cell repertoires in COVID-19 (TCRdb year 2020). For the study in its entirety: The collaborator samples originated in the United States, Italy and Spain and spanned the acute and convalescent phases of COVID-19. The dataset comprised deeply sampled blood TCRbeta repertoires from subjects exposed to, actively infected with, or recovered from COVID-19. The material from the prospective study consisted of cDNA or gDNA derived from T cells, B-cell-depleted T cells, or PBMCs. HLA class I and class II types, where available, came from metadata supplied by the sample provider rather than from assay-based typing. The samples were drawn from the first 160 participants of the ongoing ImmuneRACE study and from 950 to 1,500 subjects provided by 6 global collaborators. A freely available public database, intended as a resource for researchers studying the immune response to SARS-CoV-2, is where the repertoires were released. Nearly every sample came with metadata listing a de-identified subject ID, COVID-19 status, age in years and sex. Study-wide conclusions, independent of this receptor: How much clinical and demographic metadata was included differed by source and by participant, and the metadata was provided uncurated.

Taken from the germline V gene, the CDR1 and CDR2 loops are SGHNT and YENEEA. Trimming removed 3 bases from V and 2 bases from J, leaving 11 bases between the germline ends. From cysteine to phenylalanine, the CDR3 is 15 amino acids long. The read is trimmed to its CDR3 DNA, 45 bases read in frame from base 1. The immunoSEQ Assay, a bias-controlled multiplex PCR, was used to amplify TCRbeta CDR3 regions from genomic DNA. The paper's processing steps were these. The number of nucleated cells in each sample was estimated by amplification of reference gene primers within the assay. Sequence reads were collapsed and filtered to measure the absolute abundance of every unique TCRbeta CDR3 rearrangement. For each sample, productive Simpson clonality was calculated as the square root of Simpson's diversity index over productive rearrangements. TCRdb's version of the immuneACCESS table is confined to in-frame rearrangements and falls short of the full clone set. An unresolved V gene accounts for under half of the shortfall where checked; the remainder is of unknown origin. V and J calls and clone size are copied from that table; D and trimming were computed from the DNA. Within this sample are around 370,000 clones, with 90% to 95% of them counted one time only. The ten largest clones represent 2.5% to 4% of the sample.

A word on this clone: There is no known antigen for this receptor. Per-base quality was not reported, and no clone a single base away is much larger than it.

Samples from volunteer blood donors who had recovered from COVID-19 were contributed by a second Seattle source. The collaborating institutions used their own protocols to collect whole blood in K2EDTA tubes. Collaborator samples were shipped for TCRbeta analysis as frozen whole blood, isolated PBMCs, or DNA extracted from either sample type. Sequences were obtained from peripheral blood. This receptor was identified in a woman under 30 who had recovered from COVID-19. The chain is encoded by TRBV11-3 joined to TRBJ1-3; the D gene identity is not certain. The CDR3 region has the sequence CASSFGEIPGNTIYF. At the DNA level, the sequence is TGTGCCAGCAGCTTCGGGGAGATACCTGGAAACACCATATATTTT.